Below, 6 T cell receptor beta chains from the same sample are listed, as sequenced in a study of OX40 agonist ivuxolimab in advanced cancers. Profiled with immunoSEQ multiplex PCR; TCRdb holds only in-frame clones, not every one. Of approximately 58,000 clones in the sample, less than 85% were seen once. The sequencing used CD4+ or CD8+ T cells sorted from blood, collected in a trial of the OX40 agonist ivuxolimab. The receptors shown here come from an adult with an advanced solid tumor such as melanoma, head and neck, liver or kidney cancer.

A remark on this clone: The junction shows a germline mismatch at one end, possibly a read error. V usage is TRBV28 and J usage is TRBJ1-2; TRBD1 might be the D (5 bases). Looked up from germline, CDR1 is MDHEN and CDR2 is SYDVKM. The CDR3 sequence is 12 residues long. CDR3 sequence (DNA): TGTGTCAGCTCAGGGTGGGGCTATGGCTACACCTTC. This translates into CVSSGWGYGYTF.

The CDR3 reads CATSRDIAANTGELFF. Here the CDR3 DNA reads TGTGCCACCAGCAGAGATATAGCCGCGAACACCGGGGAGCTGTTTTTT. V and J are TRBV15 and TRBJ2-2; D is undetermined. Germline assignment: CDR1 LNHNV and CDR2 YYDKDF (reference sequence). CDR3 length equals 16 residues. Trimming took 0 bases from V and 0 from J, leaving 8 bases between them.

J is TRBJ1-3 and V is TRBV5-1; tentative D call: TRBD1 (5 bases). There are 16 residues in the CDR3. The germline V and J ends were trimmed by 3 bases and 2 bases, with 15 bases remaining between them. Germline V CDR1 and CDR2: SGHRS, YFSETQ. As DNA, the CDR3 is TGCGCCAGCAGCTACGCCCCCACGGGGGCTGGAAACACCATATATTTT. It specifies CASSYAPTGAGNTIYF.

The V and J genes are TRBV27 and TRBJ1-5; D uncertain. The V gene lost 3 bases and the J gene lost 1 base, with 7 bases spanning the gap. Germline values: CDR1 MNHEY, CDR2 SMNVEV (reference sequence). The CDR3 totals 14 residues. CDR3 DNA: TGTGCCAGCAGTTTCCACGGGAGCAATCAGCCCCAGCATTTT. Translating it yields CASSFHGSNQPQHF.

The chain recombines TRBV6-1 with TRBJ2-7, with 7 bases that match TRBD2. The J segment lost 5 bases and the V segment lost 7 bases, leaving 11 bases of the junction unmatched. The CDR3 runs 14 residues. The germline V gene has CDR1 MNHNS and CDR2 SASEGT. This chain's CDR3 is CASTWAGTTNEQYF. The CDR3 DNA follows: TGTGCCAGCACATGGGCAGGGACTACTAACGAGCAGTACTTC.

The chain combines TRBV25-1 with TRBJ2-7; 7 positions match TRBD2. The CDR3 totals 14 residues. The V and J ends lost 5 bases and 4 bases, in that order; junction bases with no gene match: 8. In germline, CDR1 is MGHDK, CDR2 SYGVNS. CDR3 sequence: CASSPEGGPYEQYF. CDR3 nucleotide sequence: TGTGCCAGCAGTCCCGAGGGAGGGCCTTACGAGCAGTACTTC.